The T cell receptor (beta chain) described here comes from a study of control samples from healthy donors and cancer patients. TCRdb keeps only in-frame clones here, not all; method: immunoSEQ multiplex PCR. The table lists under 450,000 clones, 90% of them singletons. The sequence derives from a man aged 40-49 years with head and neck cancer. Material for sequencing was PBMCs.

The CDR3 loop is CASSQGQGLRTEAFF. The CDR3, as DNA: TGCGCCAGCAGCCAGGGACAGGGGTTGAGGACTGAAGCTTTCTTT. The genes are TRBV4-1 and TRBJ1-1; 10 nucleotides align to TRBD1. J lost 5 bases, V lost 3 bases, and 6 bases had no gene match. Germline V gives CDR1 MGHRA, CDR2 YSYEKL. The CDR3 covers 15 residues.